The 20 T cell receptor beta chains below all came from one sample that was sequenced in a study of blood T cell repertoires in COVID-19. The protocol was immunoSEQ multiplex PCR, while the TCRdb copy is restricted to in-frame clones and leaves out a portion. The sample holds approximately 320,000 clones, 85% seen once. Sequencing was carried out using peripheral blood. Receptor source: a human donor in a cohort sampled during active COVID-19.

This chain joins TRBV7-2 and TRBJ2-2, with a weak D call TRBD1 (6 bases). V was shortened by 4 bases and J by 1 base, with 19 bases between the two germline ends. Germline CDR1 and CDR2: SGHTA and FQGNSA. CDR3 length: 18 residues. The DNA of the CDR3 is TGTGCCAGCAGCTCGAGCCTCAGGGGTTCCCTGAACACCGGGGAGCTGTTTTTT. It specifies CASSSSLRGSLNTGELFF.

This clone was picked up one time. The chain carries TRBV6-5 and TRBJ1-2; D unresolved. The CDR3 consists of 13 residues. The germline gives CDR1 MNHEY, CDR2 SVGAGI. Trimming stripped 5 bases from V and 3 bases from J, with 10 bases between. In DNA form, the CDR3 reads TGTGCCAGCAGTCTGGAGGGCGACTATGGCTACACCTTC. This encodes CASSLEGDYGYTF.

Only one count was recorded for this clone. DNA of the CDR3: TGTGCCAGCAGGAGACAGGGTACCCTATACAATGAGCAGTTCTTC. Its protein product is CASRRQGTLYNEQFF. The chain combines TRBV2 with TRBJ2-1; 7 positions match TRBD1. Per germline, CDR1 SNHLY and CDR2 FYNNEI. The ends lost 6 bases at V and 4 bases at J; junction bases unmatched: 9. The CDR3 sequence is 15 residues long.

The rearrangement joins TRBV12-5 to TRBJ2-7; no definite D call. CDR1 is LGHNT and CDR2 is FRNRAP in the germline V gene. V gave up 4 bases and J gave up 2 bases, with 6 bases separating them. This CDR3 region has 12 residues. In DNA, the CDR3 is TGTGCTAGTGGTTCACAACCCTACGAGCAGTACTTC. Translated: CASGSQPYEQYF.

This clone was seen more than once but under ten times. V usage is TRBV2 and J usage is TRBJ2-7, with a possible D match to TRBD2 (5 bases). V gave up 6 bases and J gave up 1 base, with 16 bases separating them. Per germline, CDR1 SNHLY and CDR2 FYNNEI. The CDR3 covers 15 residues. CDR3 DNA: TGTGCCAGCAGGGATCAACTAGGCGGGTCCTACGAGCAGTACTTC. Translation gives CASRDQLGGSYEQYF.

The chain couples TRBV7-8 to TRBJ1-4; 7 nucleotides align to TRBD1. Trimming took 2 bases from V and 5 from J; bases not matched to a gene: 8. The CDR3 sequence is 16 residues long. Per the germline V gene, CDR1 is SGHVS and CDR2 is FQNEAQ. In nucleotides, the CDR3 is TGTGCCAGCAGCTTATCTGGGACAGCCAAAAATGAAAAACTGTTTTTT. The encoded protein is CASSLSGTAKNEKLFF.

This chain joins TRBV15 and TRBJ1-1; D perhaps matches TRBD1 (6 bases). From germline, CDR1 is LNHNV and CDR2 YYDKDF (reference sequence). V lost 5 bases and J 5 bases, leaving 18 bases between the germline ends. The CDR3 runs to 15 residues. The CDR3 region has the DNA TGTGCCACCAGCGACCGAACAGGGCGCGGGACTGAAGCTTTCTTT. Amino acids: CATSDRTGRGTEAFF.

J is TRBJ1-1 and V is TRBV6-6; tentatively, D is TRBD1 (6 bases). Looked up from germline, CDR1 is MNHNY and CDR2 is SVGAGI (reference sequence). The CDR3 is 13 amino acids. V was cut by 0 bases and J by 9 bases, with 11 bases left in between. The CDR3 bases are TGTGCCAGCAGTTACTCCCAGGGGAATAAAGCTTTCTTT. It yields the protein CASSYSQGNKAFF.

The CDR3 reads CASSFGTGDGYTF. The CDR3 bases are TGTGCCAGCAGCTTTGGGACAGGGGATGGCTACACCTTC. The J gene is TRBJ1-2, the V gene TRBV13, with 10 bases identical to TRBD1. Germline V gene sequence: CDR1 PRHDT, CDR2 FYEKMQ (reference sequence). The CDR3 totals 13 residues. V dropped 3 bases and J dropped 6; count of bases not matched to a gene: 1.

The chain carries TRBV24-1 and TRBJ2-3, with a possible D match to TRBD2 (7 bases). Germline V lookup: CDR1 KGHDR, CDR2 SFDVKD. The CDR3 is made up of 16 amino acids. Trimming removed 5 bases from V and 2 bases from J, with 16 bases in between. The CDR3 region is CATSGVGGALTDTQYF. The CDR3, as DNA: TGTGCCACCAGTGGGGTGGGGGGGGCCCTCACAGATACGCAGTATTTT.

This rearrangement joins TRBV6-2 or TRBV6-3 to TRBJ1-2, with a tentative D call TRBD1 (6 bases). Trimming left V 6 bases short and J 4 bases short, with 12 bases between. This CDR3 is 13 amino acids long. CDR1 is MNHEY and CDR2 is SVGEGT in the germline V gene. CDR3 in DNA: TGTGCCAGCAGCCTACAGGGAACCTATGGCTACACCTTC. This gives the protein CASSLQGTYGYTF.

This sequence joins TRBV2 and TRBJ2-5; tentatively, D is TRBD1 (6 bases). Germline CDR1 is SNHLY and CDR2 is FYNNEI. V was pared by 5 bases and J by 10 bases, with 14 bases between. The CDR3 runs to 12 residues. CDR3 in DNA: TGTGCCAGCAGTCCCCGGGACACTCACCAGTACTTC. Translating gives CASSPRDTHQYF.

The gene calls are TRBV5-8 and TRBJ1-2, with 10 bases fitting TRBD1. Trimming cost V 1 base and J 6 bases; bases outside gene matches: 3. Per the germline V gene, CDR1 is SGHTS and CDR2 is YDEGEE. This CDR3 has 14 residues. CDR3 sequence reads: CASSLPGTGDGYTF. The CDR3 DNA reads TGTGCCAGCAGCTTGCCCGGGACAGGGGATGGCTACACCTTC.

The chain is built from TRBV5-6 and TRBJ2-1; D gene unclear. The V and J ends lost 1 base and 0 bases respectively, with 8 bases between them. This CDR3 is built from 15 residues. Germline V lookup: CDR1 SGHDT, CDR2 YYEEEE. The CDR3 DNA follows: TGTGCCAGCAGCTTGCCGAGCCTCTCCTACAATGAGCAGTTCTTC. It yields the protein CASSLPSLSYNEQFF.

The chain joins TRBV4-2 to TRBJ2-4; 10 bases match TRBD1. The CDR3 is 17 amino acids. The V and J ends lost 3 bases and 0 bases, in that order; junction bases with no gene match: 5. Germline CDR1 and CDR2: LGHNA and YNFKEQ. The CDR3 protein is CASSQGDRGIAKNIQYF. The CDR3 DNA reads as TGTGCCAGCAGCCAGGGGGACAGGGGAATAGCCAAAAACATTCAGTACTTC.

The chain links TRBV9 to TRBJ1-2, with TRBD1 matching 7 bases. J gave up 6 bases and V 5 bases, and 7 bases lay outside the gene matches. The CDR3 loop spans 13 amino acids. Germline assignment: CDR1 SGDLS and CDR2 YYNGEE. This CDR3 is CASSPGGIDGYTF. The CDR3 DNA is TGTGCCAGCAGTCCAGGGGGTATTGATGGCTACACCTTC.

The V and J genes are TRBV7-9 and TRBJ2-1; 8 bases map to TRBD2. Unmatched junction bases numbered 17, after V lost 3 bases and J lost 7 bases. This CDR3 spans 18 amino acids. The germline gives CDR1 SEHNR, CDR2 FQNEAQ (reference sequence). The DNA of the CDR3 is TGTGCCAGCAGCTTTCTTTCCGCGGGGACTAGGCCACCGAATGAGCAGTTCTTC. It translates to CASSFLSAGTRPPNEQFF.

The chain has TRBV6-5 and TRBJ2-1; 7 nucleotides agree with TRBD1. The V gene end was trimmed by 5 bases and the J gene end by 5 bases; junction bases not matched to a gene: 9. Germline lookup yields CDR1 MNHEY and CDR2 SVGAGI. There are 15 residues in the CDR3. In DNA form, the CDR3 reads TGTGCCAGCAGTCAACGACAGGGAACCCACAATGAGCAGTTCTTC. Its translation: CASSQRQGTHNEQFF.

The CDR3 DNA follows: TGTGCCAGCAGCTCAGGGTCGGAGACCCAGTACTTC. Residues: CASSSGSETQYF. The chain recombines TRBV7-9 with TRBJ2-5, with D possibly TRBD1 on 5 matching bases. The length of the CDR3 is 12 residues. V was trimmed by 4 bases and J by 5 bases, leaving 8 bases between them. CDR1 is SEHNR, CDR2 FQNEAQ, per germline (reference sequence). Together with reference TRBV7-9 and TRBJ2-5, the CDR3 gives the full variable domain: DTGVSQNPRHKITKRGQNVTFRCDPISEHNRLYWYRQTLGQGPEFLTYFQNEAQLEKSRLLSDRFSAERPKGSFSTLEIQRTEQGDSAMYLCASSSGSETQYFGPGTRLLVL.

This sequence joins TRBV2 and TRBJ1-2; D possibly corresponds to TRBD1 (5 bases). V lost 7 bases and J lost 2, with 11 bases in between. The CDR3 has 13 residues. CDR1 is SNHLY and CDR2 is FYNNEI in the germline V gene. The CDR3 DNA follows: TGTGCCAGCAATCTACAGGTGAACTATGGCTACACCTTC. Amino acids: CASNLQVNYGYTF.